One sample yielded the 9 T cell receptor beta chains listed below, sequenced in a study of T cell repertoires in ileal Crohn's disease. Time point meaning: neoterminal ileum biopsy at postoperative endoscopy, about 6 months after surgery. TCRdb keeps only in-frame clones here, not all; method: immunoSEQ multiplex PCR. The sample lists about 62,000 clones, 70% to 90% occurring once. The sequenced sample consisted of ileal tissue. Every receptor here comes from an adult with Crohn's disease.

J is TRBJ2-1 and V is TRBV5-1; 7 bases line up with TRBD1. The V segment lost 4 bases and the J segment 8 bases; nucleotides outside the gene matches: 9. The CDR3 totals 14 residues. Per the germline V gene, CDR1 is SGHRS and CDR2 is YFSETQ. CDR3 amino acids: CASSADRLGDEQFF. As DNA, the CDR3 is TGCGCCAGCAGCGCGGACAGGTTGGGCGATGAGCAGTTCTTC.

This chain joins TRBV6-4 and TRBJ1-2, with 8 bases matching TRBD1. This CDR3 comprises 14 residues. CDR1 MRHNA and CDR2 SNTAGT come from the germline V gene. V lost 2 bases and J lost 6; bases outside the gene matches: 5. CDR3 bases: TGTGCCAGCAGTGACGGGGCAGGGGGCCATGGCTACACCTTC. The encoded protein is CASSDGAGGHGYTF.

Here the CDR3 reads CASGGQGENTEAFF. CDR3 nucleotide sequence: TGTGCCAGCGGGGGGCAGGGGGAGAACACTGAAGCTTTCTTT. This sequence joins TRBV18 and TRBJ1-1, with 7 bases aligning to TRBD1. Trimming cost V 8 bases and J 1 base; bases outside gene matches: 7. The CDR3 has 14 amino acids. The V gene's germline CDR1 is KGHSH and CDR2 LQKENI.

This clone showed up just a few times. This chain joins TRBV11-2 and TRBJ1-2, with D perhaps TRBD1 (6 bases). The CDR3 runs 15 residues. The ends were cut back, 1 base at V and 7 bases at J, with 16 bases in the middle. Germline loops: CDR1 SGHAT, CDR2 FQNNGV. CDR3 loop: CASSLVGGQGFGYTF. The DNA of the CDR3 is TGTGCCAGCAGCTTAGTTGGGGGACAAGGATTTGGCTACACCTTC.

The chain recombines TRBV5-1 with TRBJ1-1, with 7 bases matching TRBD1. Trimming at V came to 3 bases and at J to 0 bases, leaving 8 bases not matched to a gene. CDR1 and CDR2 from the germline V gene are SGHRS and YFSETQ. CDR3 size: 16 residues. CDR3 region: CASSYTGTAVNTEAFF. In DNA form, the CDR3 reads TGCGCCAGCAGCTATACGGGGACAGCCGTGAACACTGAAGCTTTCTTT.

The V and J genes are TRBV7-3 and TRBJ2-7; maybe TRBD1 (6 bases). The CDR3 covers 13 residues. Germline V gene sequence: CDR1 SGHTA, CDR2 FQGTGA. Deletions cut 4 bases from V and 5 bases from J, with 12 bases between. The CDR3 loop is CASSSYRADEQYF. DNA of the CDR3: TGTGCCAGCAGCTCATACAGGGCCGACGAGCAGTACTTC.

The CDR3 reads CASSTLGRGLNSPLHF. The DNA of the CDR3 is TGTGCCAGCAGTACATTGGGGAGGGGCCTAAATTCACCCCTCCACTTT. The chain recombines TRBV11-2 with TRBJ1-6; possible D gene TRBD1, 5 bases. Trimming pared 6 bases from V and 7 bases from J, leaving 19 bases between. Looked up from germline, CDR1 is SGHAT and CDR2 is FQNNGV. The CDR3 covers 16 residues. Drawing the rest from reference TRBV11-2 and TRBJ1-6, the complete variable domain is EAGVAQSPRYKIIEKRQSVAFWCNPISGHATLYWYQQILGQGPKLLIQFQNNGVVDDSQLPKDRFSAERLKGVDSTLKIQPAKLEDSAVYLCASSTLGRGLNSPLHFGNGTRLTVT.

As DNA, the CDR3 is TGTGCCAGCAGCTGGGGAAGAGGGGGTAATGAGCAGTTCTTC. It specifies CASSWGRGGNEQFF. V usage is TRBV5-4 and J usage is TRBJ2-1, with a tentative D call TRBD1 (6 bases). Germline V gives CDR1 SGHNT, CDR2 YYREEE (reference sequence). V was pared by 3 bases and J by 7 bases, with 14 bases between. The CDR3 totals 14 residues.

This clone has only a few counts. V and J are TRBV15 and TRBJ1-1, with TRBD1 as a possible D gene (6 bases). This CDR3 contains 16 residues. Germline values: CDR1 LNHNV, CDR2 YYDKDF (reference sequence). V was shortened by 0 bases and J by 8 bases, with 19 bases between the two germline ends. The CDR3 sequence: CATSRDQGSRTSEAFF. CDR3 bases: TGTGCCACCAGCAGAGATCAGGGGAGCCGCACTTCCGAAGCTTTCTTT.